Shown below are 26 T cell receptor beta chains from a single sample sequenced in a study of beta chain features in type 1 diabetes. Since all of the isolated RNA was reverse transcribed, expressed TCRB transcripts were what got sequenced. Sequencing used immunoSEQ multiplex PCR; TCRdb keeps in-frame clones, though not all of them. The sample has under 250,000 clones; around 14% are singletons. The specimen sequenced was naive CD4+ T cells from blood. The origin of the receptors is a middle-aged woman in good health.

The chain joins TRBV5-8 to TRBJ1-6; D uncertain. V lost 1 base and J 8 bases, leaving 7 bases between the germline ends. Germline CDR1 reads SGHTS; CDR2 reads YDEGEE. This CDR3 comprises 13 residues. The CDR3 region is CASSLSRDSPLHF. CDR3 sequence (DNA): TGTGCCAGCAGCTTGTCACGGGATTCACCCCTCCACTTT.

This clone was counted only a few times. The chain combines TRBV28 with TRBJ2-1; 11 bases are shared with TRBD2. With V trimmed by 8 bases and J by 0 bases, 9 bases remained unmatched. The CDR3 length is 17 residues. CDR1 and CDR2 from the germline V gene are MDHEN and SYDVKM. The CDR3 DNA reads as TGTGCCAGCGGATGGGCTAGCGGGGGGAGCTCCTACAATGAGCAGTTCTTC. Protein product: CASGWASGGSSYNEQFF.

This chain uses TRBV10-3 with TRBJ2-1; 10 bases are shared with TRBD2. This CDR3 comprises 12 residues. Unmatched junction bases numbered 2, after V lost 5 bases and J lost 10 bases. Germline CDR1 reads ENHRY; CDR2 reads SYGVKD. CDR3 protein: CAISRLAGEQFF. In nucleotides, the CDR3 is TGTGCCATCAGTAGACTAGCGGGCGAGCAGTTCTTC.

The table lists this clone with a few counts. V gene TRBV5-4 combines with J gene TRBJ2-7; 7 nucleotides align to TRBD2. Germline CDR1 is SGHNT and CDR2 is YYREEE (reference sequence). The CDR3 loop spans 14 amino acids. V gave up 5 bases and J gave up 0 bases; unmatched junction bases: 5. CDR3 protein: CASRTGTTSYEQYF. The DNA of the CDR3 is TGTGCCAGCAGGACCGGGACTACCTCCTACGAGCAGTACTTC.

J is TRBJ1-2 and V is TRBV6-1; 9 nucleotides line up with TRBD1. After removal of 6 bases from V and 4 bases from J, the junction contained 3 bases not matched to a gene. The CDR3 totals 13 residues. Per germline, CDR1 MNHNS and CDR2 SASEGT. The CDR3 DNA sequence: TGTGCCAGCAGGCCGGGACAGGGCTATGGCTACACCTTC. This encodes CASRPGQGYGYTF.

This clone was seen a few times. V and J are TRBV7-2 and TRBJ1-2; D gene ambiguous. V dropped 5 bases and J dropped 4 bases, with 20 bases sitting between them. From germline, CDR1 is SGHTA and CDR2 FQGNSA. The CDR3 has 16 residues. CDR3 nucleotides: TGTGCCAGCAGCCAAAGAGCCGGGGAAGGGTCCTATGGCTACACCTTC. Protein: CASSQRAGEGSYGYTF.

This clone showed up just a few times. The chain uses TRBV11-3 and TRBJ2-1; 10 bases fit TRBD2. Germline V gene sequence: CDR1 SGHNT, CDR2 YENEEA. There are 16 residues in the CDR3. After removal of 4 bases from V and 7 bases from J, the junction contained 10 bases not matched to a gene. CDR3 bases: TGTGCCAGCAGCTCATGGGCAGCGGGGGGGCAGAATGAGCAGTTCTTC. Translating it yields CASSSWAAGGQNEQFF.

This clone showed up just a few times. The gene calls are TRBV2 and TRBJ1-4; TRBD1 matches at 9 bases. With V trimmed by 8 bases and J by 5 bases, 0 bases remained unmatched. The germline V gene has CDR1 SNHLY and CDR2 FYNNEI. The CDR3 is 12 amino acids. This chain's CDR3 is CASGTGNEKLFF. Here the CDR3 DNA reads TGTGCCAGCGGGACAGGGAATGAAAAACTGTTTTTT.

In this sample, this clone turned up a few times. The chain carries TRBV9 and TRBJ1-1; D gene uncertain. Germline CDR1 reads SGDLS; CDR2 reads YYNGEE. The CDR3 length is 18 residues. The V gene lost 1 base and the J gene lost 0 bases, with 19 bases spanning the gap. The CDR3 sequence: CASSVPDGQASMNTEAFF. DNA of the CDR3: TGTGCCAGCAGCGTACCTGATGGGCAGGCCTCAATGAACACTGAAGCTTTCTTT.

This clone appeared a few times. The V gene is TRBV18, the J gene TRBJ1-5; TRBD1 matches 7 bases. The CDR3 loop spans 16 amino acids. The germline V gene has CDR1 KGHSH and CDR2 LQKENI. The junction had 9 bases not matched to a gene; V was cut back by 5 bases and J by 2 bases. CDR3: CASSKVPDRGNQPQHF. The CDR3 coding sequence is TGTGCCAGCTCAAAGGTTCCTGACAGGGGCAATCAGCCCCAGCATTTT.

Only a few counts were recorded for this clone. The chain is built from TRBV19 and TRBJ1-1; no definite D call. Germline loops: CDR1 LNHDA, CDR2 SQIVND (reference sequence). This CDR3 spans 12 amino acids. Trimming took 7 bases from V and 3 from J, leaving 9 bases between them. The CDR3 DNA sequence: TGTGCCAGTACCCGCGGAGACACTGAAGCTTTCTTT. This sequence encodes CASTRGDTEAFF.

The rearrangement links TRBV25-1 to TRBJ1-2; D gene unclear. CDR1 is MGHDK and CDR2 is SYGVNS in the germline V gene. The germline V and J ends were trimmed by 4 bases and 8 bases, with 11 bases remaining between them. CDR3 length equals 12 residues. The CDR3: CASSGYAGGYTF. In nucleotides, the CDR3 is TGTGCCAGCAGTGGCTATGCGGGGGGCTACACCTTC.

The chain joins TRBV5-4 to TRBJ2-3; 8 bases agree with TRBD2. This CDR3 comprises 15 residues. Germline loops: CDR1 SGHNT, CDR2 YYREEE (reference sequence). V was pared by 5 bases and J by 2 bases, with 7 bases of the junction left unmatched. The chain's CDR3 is CASSLRGGNTDTQYF. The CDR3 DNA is TGTGCCAGCAGTCTCCGGGGGGGGAACACAGATACGCAGTATTTT. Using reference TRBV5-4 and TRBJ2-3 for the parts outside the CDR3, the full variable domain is ETGVTQSPTHLIKTRGQQVTLRCSSQSGHNTVSWYQQALGQGPQFIFQYYREEENGRGNFPPRFSGLQFPNYSSELNVNALELDDSALYLCASSLRGGNTDTQYFGPGTRLTVL.

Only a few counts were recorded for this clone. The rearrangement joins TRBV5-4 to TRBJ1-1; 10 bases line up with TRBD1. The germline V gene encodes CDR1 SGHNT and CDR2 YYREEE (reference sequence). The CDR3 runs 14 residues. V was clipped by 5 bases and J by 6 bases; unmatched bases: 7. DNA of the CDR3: TGTGCCAGCAGTCCGACAGGGGGCAACCCTGAAGCTTTCTTT. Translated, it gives CASSPTGGNPEAFF.

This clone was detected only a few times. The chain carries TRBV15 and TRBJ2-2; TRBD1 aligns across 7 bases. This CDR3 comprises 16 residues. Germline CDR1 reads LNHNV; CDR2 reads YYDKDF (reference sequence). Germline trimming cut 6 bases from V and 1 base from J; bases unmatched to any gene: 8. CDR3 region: CATRIGTAKNTGELFF. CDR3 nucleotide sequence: TGTGCCACCAGGATCGGGACAGCGAAGAACACCGGGGAGCTGTTTTTT.

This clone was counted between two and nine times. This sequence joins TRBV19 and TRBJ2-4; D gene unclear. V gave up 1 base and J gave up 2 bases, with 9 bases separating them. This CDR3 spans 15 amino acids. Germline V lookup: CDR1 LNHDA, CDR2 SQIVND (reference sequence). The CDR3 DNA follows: TGTGCCAGTAGTATAGGTCGCAGGACCAAAAACATTCAGTACTTC. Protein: CASSIGRRTKNIQYF.

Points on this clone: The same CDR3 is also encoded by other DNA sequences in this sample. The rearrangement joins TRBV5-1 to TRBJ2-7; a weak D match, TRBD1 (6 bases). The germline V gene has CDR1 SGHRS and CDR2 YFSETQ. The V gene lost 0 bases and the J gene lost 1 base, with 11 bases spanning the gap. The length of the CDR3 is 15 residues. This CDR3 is CASSLVSGVSYEQYF. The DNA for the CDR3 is TGCGCCAGCAGCTTGGTGTCAGGGGTGTCCTACGAGCAGTACTTC.

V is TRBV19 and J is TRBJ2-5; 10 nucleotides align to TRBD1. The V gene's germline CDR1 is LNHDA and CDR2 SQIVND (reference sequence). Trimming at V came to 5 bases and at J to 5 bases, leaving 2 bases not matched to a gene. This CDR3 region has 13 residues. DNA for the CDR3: TGTGCCAGTAGTGGGACAGGGGCTGAGACCCAGTACTTC. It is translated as CASSGTGAETQYF. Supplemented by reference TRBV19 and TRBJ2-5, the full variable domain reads DGGITQSPKYLFRKEGQNVTLSCEQNLNHDAMYWYRQDPGQGLRLIYYSQIVNDFQKGDIAEGYSVSREKKESFPLTVTSAQKNPTAFYLCASSGTGAETQYFGPGTRLLVL.

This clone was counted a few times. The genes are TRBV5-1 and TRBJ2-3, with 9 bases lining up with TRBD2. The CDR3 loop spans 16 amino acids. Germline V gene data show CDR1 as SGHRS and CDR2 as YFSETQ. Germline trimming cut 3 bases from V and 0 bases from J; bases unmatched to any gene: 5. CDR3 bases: TGCGCCAGCAGCTGGAGCGGGGGGCAAAGCACAGATACGCAGTATTTT. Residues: CASSWSGGQSTDTQYF.

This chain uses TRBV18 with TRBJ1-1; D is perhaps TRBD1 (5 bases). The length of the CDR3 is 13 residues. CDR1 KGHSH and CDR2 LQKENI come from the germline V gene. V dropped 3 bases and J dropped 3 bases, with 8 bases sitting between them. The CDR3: CASSPRGDTEAFF. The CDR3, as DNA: TGTGCCAGCTCACCGCGGGGGGACACTGAAGCTTTCTTT.

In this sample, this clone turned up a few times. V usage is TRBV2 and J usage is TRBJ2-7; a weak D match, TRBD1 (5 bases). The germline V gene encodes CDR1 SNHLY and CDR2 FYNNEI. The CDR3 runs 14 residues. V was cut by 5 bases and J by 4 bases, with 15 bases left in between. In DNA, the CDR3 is TGTGCCAGCAGTACCCAGGGTTCCCATTACGAGCAGTACTTC. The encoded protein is CASSTQGSHYEQYF.

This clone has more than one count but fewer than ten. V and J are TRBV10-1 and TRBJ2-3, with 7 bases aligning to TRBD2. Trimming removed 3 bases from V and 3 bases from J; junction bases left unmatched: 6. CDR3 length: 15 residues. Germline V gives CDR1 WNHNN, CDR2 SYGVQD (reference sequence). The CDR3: CASSDTGTTTDTQYF. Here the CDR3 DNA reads TGCGCCAGCAGTGATACCGGGACTACGACAGATACGCAGTATTTT.

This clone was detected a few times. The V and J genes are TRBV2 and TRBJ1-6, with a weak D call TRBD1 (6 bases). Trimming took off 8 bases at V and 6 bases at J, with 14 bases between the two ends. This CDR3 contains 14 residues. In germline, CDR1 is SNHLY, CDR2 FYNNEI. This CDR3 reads CASGALGGNSPLHF. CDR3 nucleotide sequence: TGTGCCAGCGGGGCGCTAGGGGGTAATTCACCCCTCCACTTT.

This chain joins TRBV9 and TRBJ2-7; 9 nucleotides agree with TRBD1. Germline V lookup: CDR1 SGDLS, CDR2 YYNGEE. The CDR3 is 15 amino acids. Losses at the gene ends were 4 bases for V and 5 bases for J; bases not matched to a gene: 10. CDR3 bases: TGTGCCAGCAGCAAGGGGACAGGGCTGACACACGAGCAGTACTTC. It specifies CASSKGTGLTHEQYF.

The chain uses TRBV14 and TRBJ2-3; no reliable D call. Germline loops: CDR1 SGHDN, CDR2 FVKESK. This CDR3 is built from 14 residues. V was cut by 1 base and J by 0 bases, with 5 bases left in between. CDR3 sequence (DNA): TGTGCCAGCAGCCAAGGGGCTAGCACAGATACGCAGTATTTT. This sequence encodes CASSQGASTDTQYF.

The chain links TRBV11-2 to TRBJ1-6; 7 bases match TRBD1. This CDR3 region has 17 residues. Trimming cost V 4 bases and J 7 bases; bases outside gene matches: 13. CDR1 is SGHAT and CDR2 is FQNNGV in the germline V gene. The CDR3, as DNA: TGTGCCAGCAGCTCCTTCATTCCCGGACAGGCAAATTCACCCCTCCACTTT. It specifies CASSSFIPGQANSPLHF.